The 18 T cell receptor beta chains below were found in one sample sequenced in a study of cytomegalovirus exposure and HLA in healthy donors (dated by TCRdb to 2015 to 2018). Libraries were built with the immunoSEQ multiplex PCR assay. The multiplex PCR relied on a mix of 60 forward primers for TCR Vbeta segments and 13 reverse primers for TCR Jbeta segments. TCRdb took this table from immuneACCESS and kept in-frame rearrangements with V and J called. Such tables lack part of the clones; where checked against another copy, unresolved V genes explain under half of the gap, and the rest is unexplained. The sample table lists over 100,000 clones, approximately 87% of them with a count of one. Over 1.5% of the sample rests with the top ten. What was sequenced was PBMCs. The origin of the receptors is a man aged 35-49 years in good health and CMV-seronegative.

The J gene is TRBJ1-1, the V gene TRBV7-8; 7 nucleotides line up with TRBD1. CDR1 and CDR2 (germline): SGHVS, FQNEAQ. This CDR3 region has 13 residues. V shed 1 base, J shed 11 bases, and the junction held 7 bases outside the gene matches. CDR3 region: CASSLVGGLGAFF. The CDR3 bases are TGTGCCAGCAGCTTAGTAGGGGGCCTTGGGGCTTTCTTT.

The chain is built from TRBV7-2 and TRBJ2-1; no definite D call. Germline values: CDR1 SGHTA, CDR2 FQGNSA. The CDR3 has 17 residues. The V end lost 1 base, the J end lost 0 bases, and 13 bases lay between the germline ends. This CDR3 reads CASSLVGGAHSYNEQFF. For the CDR3, the DNA is TGTGCCAGCAGCTTAGTCGGCGGAGCGCACTCCTACAATGAGCAGTTCTTC.

The chain combines TRBV19 with TRBJ2-3; 8 positions agree with TRBD1. Looked up from germline, CDR1 is LNHDA and CDR2 is SQIVND (reference sequence). The CDR3 runs to 15 residues. Trimming took 7 bases from V and 8 from J; bases not matched to a gene: 14. The DNA of the CDR3 is TGTGCCAGTACCCAGGAGACAGGGGCAGGGCTTACGCAGTATTTT. This sequence encodes CASTQETGAGLTQYF. Based on the CDR3 plus reference TRBV19 and TRBJ2-3, the full variable domain is DGGITQSPKYLFRKEGQNVTLSCEQNLNHDAMYWYRQDPGQGLRLIYYSQIVNDFQKGDIAEGYSVSREKKESFPLTVTSAQKNPTAFYLCASTQETGAGLTQYFGPGTRLTVL.

The chain is built from TRBV29-1 and TRBJ1-3; the match to TRBD1 covers 7 bases. Germline CDR1 reads SQVTM; CDR2 reads ANQGSEA. The V gene end was trimmed by 6 bases and the J gene end by 0 bases; junction bases not matched to a gene: 2. This CDR3 comprises 13 residues. This CDR3 reads CSVGTASGNTIYF. The CDR3 DNA reads as TGCAGCGTCGGGACAGCCTCTGGAAACACCATATATTTT.

On this clone: Germline is not matched at one junction end, which may reflect a read error. This sequence joins TRBV7-9 and TRBJ2-1, with TRBD2 matching 9 bases. This CDR3 is built from 18 residues. Germline V CDR1 and CDR2: SEHNR, FQNEAQ (reference sequence). Written as DNA, the CDR3 is TGTTCCAGCAGCTCTTCCGGGACTAGCCGGAGCTCCTACAATGAGCAGTTCTTC. Translating gives CSSSSSGTSRSSYNEQFF.

This sequence joins TRBV4-3 and TRBJ1-1, with a possible D match to TRBD1 (6 bases). Trimming stripped 4 bases from V and 3 bases from J, with 12 bases between. Germline V CDR1 and CDR2: LGHNA, YSLEER. The CDR3 length is 14 residues. CDR3 DNA: TGCGCCAGCAGCCCCGGGACATACGACACTGAAGCTTTCTTT. As protein: CASSPGTYDTEAFF.

The chain joins TRBV9 to TRBJ2-7, with 10 bases aligning to TRBD1. V lost 4 bases to trimming and J lost 6 bases; unmatched junction nucleotides: 13. This CDR3 is 16 amino acids long. Germline CDR1 reads SGDLS; CDR2 reads YYNGEE. The DNA of the CDR3 is TGTGCCAGCAGCCCCCGCATAAGACAGGGGGCGGGCGAGCAGTACTTC. Its translation: CASSPRIRQGAGEQYF.

The chain combines TRBV15 with TRBJ2-7, with no clear D. The CDR3 loop spans 15 amino acids. Trimming took off 0 bases at V and 3 bases at J, with 12 bases between the two ends. The germline V gene has CDR1 LNHNV and CDR2 YYDKDF (reference sequence). The CDR3: CATSRDLAVDYEQYF. Here the CDR3 DNA reads TGTGCCACCAGCAGAGACCTGGCGGTCGACTACGAGCAGTACTTC.

The chain couples TRBV7-3 to TRBJ2-1, with TRBD2 as a possible D gene (5 bases). The germline gives CDR1 SGHTA, CDR2 FQGTGA. Trimming removed 5 bases at V and 5 bases at J, with 10 bases between. This CDR3 is built from 13 residues. CDR3 nucleotides: TGTGCCAGCAGCCCCCCGGGAAACAATGAGCAGTTCTTC. This gives the protein CASSPPGNNEQFF.

The rearrangement joins TRBV7-2 to TRBJ2-7; no clear D. The CDR3 extends over 14 amino acids. V was clipped by 2 bases and J by 1 base, with 9 bases between them. Germline CDR1 and CDR2: SGHTA and FQGNSA. CDR3 nucleotide sequence: TGTGCCAGCAGCTTAAACTCTGTTTCCTACGAGCAGTACTTC. Residues: CASSLNSVSYEQYF.

CDR3 coding DNA: TGTGCCAGTAGTGGAACAGGGGACCTGGAGACCCAGTACTTC. This translates into CASSGTGDLETQYF. J is TRBJ2-5 and V is TRBV19; 7 nucleotides match TRBD1. V dropped 5 bases and J dropped 5; count of bases not matched to a gene: 8. This CDR3 is 14 amino acids long. Germline CDR1 reads LNHDA; CDR2 reads SQIVND (reference sequence).

The count of this clone is one. The rearrangement uses TRBV18 and TRBJ2-5; weak D call: TRBD2 (5 bases). Germline V gene data show CDR1 as KGHSH and CDR2 as LQKENI. V was shortened by 4 bases and J by 6 bases, with 12 bases between the two germline ends. The CDR3 has 13 residues. This CDR3 reads CASSLVGDKTQYF. DNA for the CDR3: TGTGCCAGCTCACTGGTCGGGGATAAGACCCAGTACTTC.

The V call is TRBV19, the J call TRBJ1-4, with a weak D call TRBD1 (5 bases). V was shortened by 5 bases and J by 4 bases, with 17 bases between the two germline ends. This CDR3 is built from 16 residues. Per the germline V gene, CDR1 is LNHDA and CDR2 is SQIVND (reference sequence). The CDR3 is CASSASGAAGNEKLFF. DNA of the CDR3: TGTGCCAGTAGTGCCTCTGGGGCGGCTGGTAATGAAAAACTGTTTTTT.

The chain couples TRBV18 to TRBJ2-2; D remains unclear. Between the trimmed V and J ends, which lost 0 bases and 4 bases, there was a span of 6 bases. CDR3 size: 14 residues. Germline V gene lookup returns CDR1 KGHSH and CDR2 LQKENI. The CDR3 protein is CASSPPTGTGELFF. The CDR3 DNA follows: TGTGCCAGCTCACCACCGACTGGCACCGGGGAGCTGTTTTTT.

This chain connects TRBV7-5 to TRBJ1-2; the D call of TRBD1 is as the table states it, not checked on the DNA. TRBV7-5 is a documented pseudogene. The CDR3 spans 14 residues. The CDR3 DNA reads as TGTGCCAGAAGGTACAGGGGAGACAACTATGGCTACACCTTC. Amino acids: CARRYRGDNYGYTF.

This clone was seen a single time. The J gene is TRBJ1-5, the V gene TRBV23-1; 12 bases fit TRBD1. TRBV23-1 is marked as an open reading frame, function uncertain. The V and J ends lost 4 bases and 0 bases, in that order; junction bases with no gene match: 10. The CDR3 runs 19 residues. CDR3 DNA sequence: TGCGCCAGCAGTCCCCGACCGGGACAGGGGGCTTATAGCAATCAGCCCCAGCATTTT. Encoded protein: CASSPRPGQGAYSNQPQHF.

This rearrangement joins TRBV19 to TRBJ2-1; D might be TRBD2 (7 bases). The CDR3 loop spans 17 amino acids. The germline V and J ends were trimmed by 5 bases and 0 bases, with 17 bases remaining between them. Germline V CDR1 and CDR2: LNHDA, SQIVND (reference sequence). The CDR3 reads CASSPPRGGLSYNEQFF. The CDR3 nucleotides read TGTGCCAGTAGTCCCCCCCGCGGGGGCCTCTCCTACAATGAGCAGTTCTTC.

This clone was recorded only once. The CDR3 here is CASRPPGYEQYF. Here the CDR3 DNA reads TGTGCCAGCAGGCCCCCGGGCTACGAGCAGTACTTC. The chain uses TRBV28 and TRBJ2-7; no clear D gene. Trimming took 6 bases from V and 3 from J, leaving 9 bases between them. This CDR3 has 12 amino acids. The germline CDR1 and CDR2 sequences are MDHEN and SYDVKM.